This T cell receptor (beta chain) was sequenced in a study of T cell responses to AZD1222 COVID-19 vaccine. General observations from the study: Repertoire sampling occurred only after the peak T cell response.

This clone was observed a single time. Its antigen is not known. Trimming took 7 bases from V and 7 from J, leaving 12 bases between them. Germline V gives CDR1 SGHRS, CDR2 YFSETQ. The CDR3 covers 13 residues. Sequencing was performed with immunoSEQ multiplex PCR; in TCRdb, only in-frame clones are kept and a portion is missing. The data contain tens of thousands of clones, approximately 90% of them singletons. The rearrangement joins TRBV5-1 to TRBJ1-6; D is perhaps TRBD1 (5 bases). The clonotype was recovered from an adult who received the AZD1222 COVID-19 vaccine. The material was peripheral blood, obtained 28 days after the second AZD1222 dose. This chain's CDR3 is CASRGGVNSPLHF. The CDR3, as DNA: TGCGCCAGCCGCGGGGGGGTCAATTCACCCCTCCACTTT.